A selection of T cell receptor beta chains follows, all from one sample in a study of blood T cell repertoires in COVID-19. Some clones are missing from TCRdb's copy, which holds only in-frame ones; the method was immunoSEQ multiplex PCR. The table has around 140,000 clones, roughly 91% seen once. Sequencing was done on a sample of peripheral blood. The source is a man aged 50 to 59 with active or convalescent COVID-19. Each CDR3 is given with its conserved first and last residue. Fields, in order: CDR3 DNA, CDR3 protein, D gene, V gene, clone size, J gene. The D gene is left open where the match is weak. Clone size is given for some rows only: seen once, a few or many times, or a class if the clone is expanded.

CDR3nt: TGTGCCAGCAGTTGGAGCGGGTACAATGAGCAGTTCTTC
CDR3aa: CASSWSGYNEQFF
d_gene: -
v_gene: TRBV6-2/TRBV6-3
abundance: -
j_gene: TRBJ2-1

CDR3nt: TGTGCTAGTGGTCTCTTTTTCCGGGACACCCAATCATCCGGGGCCAACGTCCTGACTTTC
CDR3aa: CASGLFFRDTQSSGANVLTF
d_gene: -
v_gene: TRBV12-5
abundance: -
j_gene: TRBJ2-6

CDR3nt: TGTGCCAGCAGCTGGGACAGGGCGACCGAGCAGTACTTC
CDR3aa: CASSWDRATEQYF
d_gene: TRBD1
v_gene: TRBV2
abundance: -
j_gene: TRBJ2-7

CDR3nt: TGTGCCAGCAGCCAAGAGACCTTAGCTGATACGCAGTATTTT
CDR3aa: CASSQETLADTQYF
d_gene: -
v_gene: TRBV4-2
abundance: -
j_gene: TRBJ2-3

CDR3nt: TGTGCCAGCAGCAGAACGAAGGGGGCAGGACTATCTGGAAACACCATATATTTT
CDR3aa: CASSRTKGAGLSGNTIYF
d_gene: TRBD1
v_gene: TRBV7-7
abundance: -
j_gene: TRBJ1-3

CDR3nt: TGCGCCAGCAGCCAAGCGCGGGGGAACACTGAAGCTTTCTTT
CDR3aa: CASSQARGNTEAFF
d_gene: -
v_gene: TRBV4-1
abundance: -
j_gene: TRBJ1-1

CDR3nt: TGTGCCAGCAGCCAAGGGGCACGCGCAGGGACTGGAAACACCATATATTTT
CDR3aa: CASSQGARAGTGNTIYF
d_gene: -
v_gene: TRBV4-2
abundance: -
j_gene: TRBJ1-3

CDR3nt: TGTGCCAGCAGCCCAGGGGATTGGACTGAAGCTTTCTTT
CDR3aa: CASSPGDWTEAFF
d_gene: -
v_gene: TRBV7-7
abundance: -
j_gene: TRBJ1-1

CDR3nt: TGTGCCAGCAGCAGGACTGCGGGACCCCCCGCTGGCGATGAGCAGTTCTTC
CDR3aa: CASSRTAGPPAGDEQFF
d_gene: -
v_gene: TRBV7-2
abundance: -
j_gene: TRBJ2-1

CDR3nt: TGCGCCAGCCAACGGGACAGCTACGAGCAGTACTTC
CDR3aa: CASQRDSYEQYF
d_gene: TRBD1
v_gene: TRBV5-1
abundance: -
j_gene: TRBJ2-7

CDR3nt: TGTGCCAGCAGCTCAGTCCGGGGCGGGGGGATCCAAGAGACCCAGTACTTC
CDR3aa: CASSSVRGGGIQETQYF
d_gene: TRBD2
v_gene: TRBV5-6
abundance: once
j_gene: TRBJ2-5

CDR3nt: TGCGCCAGCAGACTAGCGGGAGGTGAAAATGAGCAGTTCTTC
CDR3aa: CASRLAGGENEQFF
d_gene: TRBD2
v_gene: TRBV5-1
abundance: once
j_gene: TRBJ2-1

CDR3nt: TGTGCCAGCAGTTTATCCGGGACAGGGGGGGGCGAGCAGTACTTC
CDR3aa: CASSLSGTGGGEQYF
d_gene: TRBD1
v_gene: TRBV28
abundance: -
j_gene: TRBJ2-7

CDR3nt: TGTGCCAGTAGTCCCGGGGGACTAGCGGGGGAGACCCAGTACTTC
CDR3aa: CASSPGGLAGETQYF
d_gene: TRBD2
v_gene: TRBV19
abundance: -
j_gene: TRBJ2-5

CDR3nt: TGTGCCAGCAGTGAGGGACAGTACTCGAACCTTAATTCACCCCTCCACTTT
CDR3aa: CASSEGQYSNLNSPLHF
d_gene: TRBD1
v_gene: TRBV27
abundance: -
j_gene: TRBJ1-6

CDR3nt: TGTGCCAGCCAGTCCCGGGACAGGGGAGCCAATGAGCAGTTCTTC
CDR3aa: CASQSRDRGANEQFF
d_gene: TRBD1
v_gene: TRBV6-5
abundance: -
j_gene: TRBJ2-1

CDR3nt: TGTGCCAGCAGCCCTAAGGGGACAGGGGTCTACGAGCAGTACTTC
CDR3aa: CASSPKGTGVYEQYF
d_gene: TRBD1
v_gene: TRBV27
abundance: once
j_gene: TRBJ2-7

CDR3nt: TGTGCCAGCAGCCGTAGACTAGCGGGAGTAGATACGCAGTATTTT
CDR3aa: CASSRRLAGVDTQYF
d_gene: TRBD2
v_gene: TRBV5-4
abundance: -
j_gene: TRBJ2-3

CDR3nt: TGTGCCAGCAGTTCCCCGGGACAGGGGGAGAAGTACTTC
CDR3aa: CASSSPGQGEKYF
d_gene: TRBD1
v_gene: TRBV28
abundance: -
j_gene: TRBJ2-4

CDR3nt: TGTGCCAGCTCACCACTCGGACAGAGATACAATGAGCAGTTCTTC
CDR3aa: CASSPLGQRYNEQFF
d_gene: -
v_gene: TRBV18
abundance: -
j_gene: TRBJ2-1

CDR3nt: TGTGCCAGCAGGCCTACCGGGACAGGGAAACAACTCACTCCCAGGTCCTATAATTCACCCCTCCACTTT
CDR3aa: CASRPTGTGKQLTPRSYNSPLHF
d_gene: TRBD1
v_gene: TRBV28
abundance: -
j_gene: TRBJ1-6

CDR3nt: TGTGCCAGCAGCTCCGCCACAGGCCGAGGCGAGCAGTACTTC
CDR3aa: CASSSATGRGEQYF
d_gene: -
v_gene: TRBV7-9
abundance: -
j_gene: TRBJ2-7

CDR3nt: TGTGCCAGCAGCCGAAGCGGGATTGATACGCAGTATTTT
CDR3aa: CASSRSGIDTQYF
d_gene: TRBD2
v_gene: TRBV5-6
abundance: -
j_gene: TRBJ2-3

CDR3nt: TGTGCCAGCAGCGCGATCCGACAGGACCCAATGAACACTGAAGCTTTCTTT
CDR3aa: CASSAIRQDPMNTEAFF
d_gene: -
v_gene: TRBV9
abundance: -
j_gene: TRBJ1-1

CDR3nt: TGCAGCCCGAGCAGGGTCCTGAACACTGAAGCTTTCTTT
CDR3aa: CSPSRVLNTEAFF
d_gene: -
v_gene: TRBV29-1
abundance: -
j_gene: TRBJ1-1

CDR3nt: TGTGCCAGCAGCTCCGGGACACCTCAAGAGACCCAGTACTTC
CDR3aa: CASSSGTPQETQYF
d_gene: -
v_gene: TRBV6-5
abundance: -
j_gene: TRBJ2-5

CDR3nt: TGCGCCAGCAGCTCCGCAGGGGGGAACACTGAAGCTTTCTTT
CDR3aa: CASSSAGGNTEAFF
d_gene: TRBD1
v_gene: TRBV5-1
abundance: -
j_gene: TRBJ1-1

CDR3nt: TGTGCCAGCAGCGTAGTAACAGGGGGCAATGAAAAACTGTTTTTT
CDR3aa: CASSVVTGGNEKLFF
d_gene: TRBD1
v_gene: TRBV9
abundance: once
j_gene: TRBJ1-4

CDR3nt: TGTGCCAGTAGTATTTCAGCGGGGGGGCAGGGTGAGCAGTTCTTC
CDR3aa: CASSISAGGQGEQFF
d_gene: TRBD2
v_gene: TRBV19
abundance: -
j_gene: TRBJ2-1

CDR3nt: TGCGCCAGCAGCCAGACACCGGGACAGGGTTTTGGCGAGCAGTACTTC
CDR3aa: CASSQTPGQGFGEQYF
d_gene: TRBD1
v_gene: TRBV4-1
abundance: -
j_gene: TRBJ2-7

CDR3nt: TGTGCCAGCAGCCAAACACAGGGCGCGGAGACCCAGTACTTC
CDR3aa: CASSQTQGAETQYF
d_gene: -
v_gene: TRBV3-1/TRBV3-2
abundance: -
j_gene: TRBJ2-5

CDR3nt: TGCGCCAGCAGCAAGGATGGGACAGAGGCAGATACGCAGTATTTT
CDR3aa: CASSKDGTEADTQYF
d_gene: TRBD1
v_gene: TRBV5-1
abundance: -
j_gene: TRBJ2-3

CDR3nt: TGTGCCAGCAGCACAGATTATAATTCACCCCTCCACTTT
CDR3aa: CASSTDYNSPLHF
d_gene: -
v_gene: TRBV2
abundance: -
j_gene: TRBJ1-6

CDR3nt: TGCAGCGTGACACCCGGGACAGGGTCCTACGAGCAGTACTTC
CDR3aa: CSVTPGTGSYEQYF
d_gene: TRBD1
v_gene: TRBV29-1
abundance: -
j_gene: TRBJ2-7

CDR3nt: TGTGCCTGGAGGGGCGGCGGGGTGGCGGGCACTGAAGCTTTCTTT
CDR3aa: CAWRGGGVAGTEAFF
d_gene: -
v_gene: TRBV30
abundance: -
j_gene: TRBJ1-1

CDR3nt: TGTGCCATCAGTGAGATCCGGGTCCAGAACGATACGCAGTATTTT
CDR3aa: CAISEIRVQNDTQYF
d_gene: -
v_gene: TRBV10-3
abundance: -
j_gene: TRBJ2-3

CDR3nt: TGTGCCAGCAGTCCCCCGACAGGTATGAACACTGAAGCTTTCTTT
CDR3aa: CASSPPTGMNTEAFF
d_gene: -
v_gene: TRBV28
abundance: -
j_gene: TRBJ1-1

CDR3nt: TGTGCCACCAGCATCCGGGACAGGCTTATGAATTCACCCCTCCACTTT
CDR3aa: CATSIRDRLMNSPLHF
d_gene: TRBD1
v_gene: TRBV15
abundance: -
j_gene: TRBJ1-6

CDR3nt: TGTGCTAGTCGCGCGCAGGGACTCCGTAGCTCCTACAATGAGCAGTTCTTC
CDR3aa: CASRAQGLRSSYNEQFF
d_gene: -
v_gene: TRBV12-5
abundance: -
j_gene: TRBJ2-1

CDR3nt: TGTGCCAGCAGCTTGGGCTCGGGGTCGCGTTCACCCCTCCACTTT
CDR3aa: CASSLGSGSRSPLHF
d_gene: -
v_gene: TRBV5-5
abundance: -
j_gene: TRBJ1-6

CDR3nt: TGCACCAGCAGCCAACCTCGGGAGTGGGATGAGCAGTTCTTC
CDR3aa: CTSSQPREWDEQFF
d_gene: -
v_gene: TRBV1
abundance: -
j_gene: TRBJ2-1

CDR3nt: TGTGCCAGTAGTATAGGCAGGGACTCCTATGGCTACACCTTC
CDR3aa: CASSIGRDSYGYTF
d_gene: -
v_gene: TRBV19
abundance: -
j_gene: TRBJ1-2

CDR3nt: TGTGCTAGTGGTTTGATGACAGGGTTCGAGCAGTACTTC
CDR3aa: CASGLMTGFEQYF
d_gene: TRBD1
v_gene: TRBV12-5
abundance: once
j_gene: TRBJ2-7

CDR3nt: TGCGCCAGCAGCCAAGAATCGCGAGCGGGGGGGATCGGTGAGCAGTTCTTC
CDR3aa: CASSQESRAGGIGEQFF
d_gene: TRBD2
v_gene: TRBV4-1
abundance: -
j_gene: TRBJ2-1

CDR3nt: TGTGCCAGTAGTACAAGACAGGGGGCGCGAGGCTACACCTTC
CDR3aa: CASSTRQGARGYTF
d_gene: TRBD1
v_gene: TRBV19
abundance: -
j_gene: TRBJ1-2

CDR3nt: TGTGCCAGCAGTGAACAGGTCAATGAGCAGTTCTTC
CDR3aa: CASSEQVNEQFF
d_gene: -
v_gene: TRBV6-1
abundance: few
j_gene: TRBJ2-1

CDR3nt: TGCAGCGTTGAGACAGGGGCGAACACTGAAGCTTTCTTT
CDR3aa: CSVETGANTEAFF
d_gene: TRBD1
v_gene: TRBV29-1
abundance: -
j_gene: TRBJ1-1

CDR3nt: TGCAGTGCTAGTGGGCTAGTCCGTATGGCGGGAGAGACCCAGTACTTC
CDR3aa: CSASGLVRMAGETQYF
d_gene: -
v_gene: TRBV20-1
abundance: -
j_gene: TRBJ2-5

CDR3nt: TGTGCCAGCAGTCTACAGGGAATGGGGTACAATGAGCAGTTCTTC
CDR3aa: CASSLQGMGYNEQFF
d_gene: -
v_gene: TRBV2
abundance: -
j_gene: TRBJ2-1